Listed below are T cell receptor beta chains from one sample, sequenced in a study of spatial heterogeneity in lung cancer. TCRdb re-analysed the 5' RACE reads in MiXCR, keeping a single row per CDR3 protein. The table records fewer than 8,500 distinct CDR3 sequences, approximately 8.2% of them present only once. The material sequenced was lung tumor tissue, taken at surgery. These receptors came from a male donor with early-stage non-small cell lung cancer. Each CDR3 is given with its conserved first and last residue. The D gene is left open where the match is weak. Clone size is shown for a subset of rows, as once, few, many or a class of expanded clone.

DNA	CDR3	V	D	size	J
TGCGCCAGCAGCATGCTGACTAGCGGGAGGGCTGGCACAGATACGCAGTATTTT	CASSMLTSGRAGTDTQYF	TRBV5-1	TRBD2	many	TRBJ2-3
TGCGCCAGCAGCTTGGAGGGGGAAGGTGAAAAACTGTTTTTT	CASSLEGEGEKLFF	TRBV5-1	.	medium-sized	TRBJ1-4
TGCGCCAGCAGCCCATGGACAGTGAGCTCCTACAATGAGCAGTTCTTC	CASSPWTVSSYNEQFF	TRBV5-1	.	many	TRBJ2-1
TGCAGTGCTAGGTGGGGGGATGAAGCTTTCTTT	CSARWGDEAFF	TRBV20-1	.	many	TRBJ1-1
TGCAGCGTTTTCCACAGGGGGCTTAGTGGCTACACCTTC	CSVFHRGLSGYTF	TRBV29-1	TRBD1	many	TRBJ1-2
TGTGCCAGCAGCTTTACAGGGACAGATATCGAGCAGTACTTC	CASSFTGTDIEQYF	TRBV7-2	TRBD1	many	TRBJ2-7
TGTGCCTGGAGGACCGTCCCGGCGGAGACCCAGTACTTC	CAWRTVPAETQYF	TRBV30	.	many	TRBJ2-5
TGTGCCAGCAGTGGAGCCGGACAGGGCGGTAGCACAGATACGCAGTATTTT	CASSGAGQGGSTDTQYF	TRBV25-1	TRBD1	medium-sized	TRBJ2-3
TGCAGCGCCTCCGGGGGGAGTGACACCGGGGAGCTGTTTTTT	CSASGGSDTGELFF	TRBV29-1	TRBD2	medium-sized	TRBJ2-2
TGCGCCAGCAGCCCTTTGACTAGCGGGTCCTACAATGAGCAGTTCTTC	CASSPLTSGSYNEQFF	TRBV5-1	TRBD2	many	TRBJ2-1
TGTGCCATCAGTGTCGGGGACGGGGAGCTGTTTTTT	CAISVGDGELFF	TRBV10-3	.	.	TRBJ2-2
TGCAGGGTTATCGACTACGAGCAGTACTTC	CRVIDYEQYF	TRBV29-1	.	.	TRBJ2-7
TGTGCCAGCAGCCGAGGGACTAGCGGGGTCTACGAGCAGTACTTC	CASSRGTSGVYEQYF	TRBV14	TRBD2	many	TRBJ2-7
TGTGCCAGCAGCCAAACAAGCGGGGTTACCATCTACGAGCAGTACTTC	CASSQTSGVTIYEQYF	TRBV7-2	TRBD2	medium-sized	TRBJ2-7
TGTGCCACCAGTGATTTGAGGCTCGGAGAGACCCAGTACTTC	CATSDLRLGETQYF	TRBV24-1	.	many	TRBJ2-5
TGTGCCAGCTCATCTTTAGCTGCACCCGATACGCAGTATTTT	CASSSLAAPDTQYF	TRBV18	.	many	TRBJ2-3
TGTGCCAGCAGCAGACCTAGCGGGAGCTCCTACAATGAGCAGTTCTTC	CASSRPSGSSYNEQFF	TRBV6-2/TRBV6-3	TRBD2	medium-sized	TRBJ2-1
TGCAGTGCTCGTTTGCGGCCACCCGTGACTAGCGGGAGCGTTAATGAGCAGTTCTTC	CSARLRPPVTSGSVNEQFF	TRBV20-1	TRBD2	.	TRBJ2-1
TGCAGCGTTGATAACCCGTCCACAGATACGCAGTATTTT	CSVDNPSTDTQYF	TRBV29-1	.	medium-sized	TRBJ2-3
TGTGCCAGCAGTTACTCGCCAACTAGCGGGCTATACAATGAGCAGTTCTTC	CASSYSPTSGLYNEQFF	TRBV6-2/TRBV6-3	TRBD2	.	TRBJ2-1
TGCAGTGCCCAGACAGTTAGCTACGAGCAGTACTTC	CSAQTVSYEQYF	TRBV20-1	.	medium-sized	TRBJ2-7
TGTGCCAGCAGCTTCGGACTACCCACCGGAAATGAGCAGTTCTTC	CASSFGLPTGNEQFF	TRBV5-4	.	few	TRBJ2-1
TGTGCCAGCAGCACCTGGACCGAAAACAATGAGCAGTTCTTC	CASSTWTENNEQFF	TRBV9	.	many	TRBJ2-1
TGCAGCGCCCGGACAGGGGATGAGACCCAGTACTTC	CSARTGDETQYF	TRBV29-1	TRBD1	medium-sized	TRBJ2-5
TGCAGCGTTGAATGGGCGGGAGCGGAGGAGACCCAGTACTTC	CSVEWAGAEETQYF	TRBV29-1	TRBD2	medium-sized	TRBJ2-5
TGTGCCAGCAGCGTAGTTGATTCTGGGGCCAACGTCCTGACTTTC	CASSVVDSGANVLTF	TRBV9	.	medium-sized	TRBJ2-6
TGTGCCAGCAGCCAAGAAGCGGGGGCGAGAGGGGCCAACGTCCTGACTTTC	CASSQEAGARGANVLTF	TRBV3-1	TRBD2	many	TRBJ2-6
TGTGCCAGCAGTCCAGGGGCTTTCTTT	CASSPGAFF	TRBV27	.	.	TRBJ1-1
TGCGCCAGCAGCCAAGATCGACAGGACGGGGAGCTGTTTTTT	CASSQDRQDGELFF	TRBV4-3	.	medium-sized	TRBJ2-2
TGTGCCAGCAGCTCCTTGGAGGAGCTGCGGATCGCAGATACGCAGTATTTT	CASSSLEELRIADTQYF	TRBV5-4	.	many	TRBJ2-3
TGCAGCGTTGATGGCCAGTACCAAGAGACCCAGTACTTC	CSVDGQYQETQYF	TRBV29-1	.	medium-sized	TRBJ2-5
TGCAGTGCGGATAGGGGTCTCGACAATGAGCAGTTCTTC	CSADRGLDNEQFF	TRBV20-1	.	medium-sized	TRBJ2-1
TGTGCCAGCAGTTCCGGGCCGACCTCTAACTATGGCTACACCTTC	CASSSGPTSNYGYTF	TRBV6-5	.	many	TRBJ1-2
TGCAGTGCTAGAAGAGGCGGTGGGAATGAAAAACTGTTTTTT	CSARRGGGNEKLFF	TRBV20-1	.	medium-sized	TRBJ1-4
TGTGCCAGCAAGAGGGACAGTGACAATGAGCAGTTCTTC	CASKRDSDNEQFF	TRBV11-1	TRBD1	medium-sized	TRBJ2-1
TGCAGTGCTAGTCCTGTCAGGGGGCGAAACCTTGGCTACACCTTC	CSASPVRGRNLGYTF	TRBV20-1	TRBD1	.	TRBJ1-2
TGCAGCGTTGAGGTCAGCAACTACGAGCAGTACTTC	CSVEVSNYEQYF	TRBV29-1	.	many	TRBJ2-7
TGTGCCAGCAGTCCCCCCCTAGCAAGCACCGGGGAGCTGTTTTTT	CASSPPLASTGELFF	TRBV28	.	medium-sized	TRBJ2-2
TGTGCCAGCAGTTTATCAGGGGCGGTAAATGGCTACACCTTC	CASSLSGAVNGYTF	TRBV6-6	.	many	TRBJ1-2
TGCAGCGTTGGCCCCGGGAGGGCCTACGAGCAGTACTTC	CSVGPGRAYEQYF	TRBV29-1	TRBD2	.	TRBJ2-7
TGTGCCAGCCTCCGACTAGCGGGAGACGAGCAGTACTTC	CASLRLAGDEQYF	TRBV2	TRBD2	medium-sized	TRBJ2-7
TGCAGTGCTAGACCCGACAGGCCATACAGCACAGATACGCAGTATTTT	CSARPDRPYSTDTQYF	TRBV20-1	.	many	TRBJ2-3
TGTGCCAGCAGCAATACAGGGGACAATCAGCCCCAGCATTTT	CASSNTGDNQPQHF	TRBV5-6	TRBD1	many	TRBJ1-5
.	CASSFGPGGHQPQHF	TRBV5-6	.	medium-sized	TRBJ1-5
TGTGCCAGCTCACCAAACAGGGCGAGCTCTGGGGCCAACGTCCTGACTTTC	CASSPNRASSGANVLTF	TRBV18	.	few	TRBJ2-6
TGTGCCAGCGGTAGAGGCAACTCCTACAATGAGCAGTTCTTC	CASGRGNSYNEQFF	TRBV19	.	many	TRBJ2-1
TGTGCCAGCAGGCCTCCGGGACTAGGTTCAGATACGCAGTATTTT	CASRPPGLGSDTQYF	TRBV28	TRBD2	medium-sized	TRBJ2-3
TGTGCCAGCAGGAAAAGCAATCAGCCCCAGCATTTT	CASRKSNQPQHF	TRBV28	.	medium-sized	TRBJ1-5
TGTGCCAGCAGCCCCGGGACAGGGGGCCCTGGGGCCAACGTCCTGACTTTC	CASSPGTGGPGANVLTF	TRBV7-9	TRBD1	many	TRBJ2-6
TGTGCCAGCAGTTTTGTGGGACAGGATAATTCACCCCTCCACTTT	CASSFVGQDNSPLHF	TRBV28	TRBD1	many	TRBJ1-6
TGCAGTGCCGCGAGGGGGGGCACAGATACGCAGTATTTT	CSAARGGTDTQYF	TRBV20-1	.	many	TRBJ2-3
TGTGCCAGCAGCCAAGATACTGGGCAGTACTTC	CASSQDTGQYF	TRBV14	.	many	TRBJ2-7
TGTGCCAGCACCCCTGGCGGGAGGGATAATGAGCAGTTCTTC	CASTPGGRDNEQFF	TRBV5-4	TRBD2	medium-sized	TRBJ2-1
TGCAGTGCTCGAGGAGGGGCTTCCTATGGCTACACCTTC	CSARGGASYGYTF	TRBV20-1	.	many	TRBJ1-2
TGCGCCAGCAGCCAAGACCCGCGGGGATACAATGAGCAGTTCTTC	CASSQDPRGYNEQFF	TRBV4-3	.	medium-sized	TRBJ2-1
TGTGCCTGCACCCCCGGACAGGGCAATCAGCCCCAGCATTTT	CACTPGQGNQPQHF	TRBV12-3/TRBV12-4	TRBD1	medium-sized	TRBJ1-5
TGCAGTGCTAGAGATTTAAGGACTAGCGGATTCTCCTACAATGAGCAGTTCTTC	CSARDLRTSGFSYNEQFF	TRBV20-1	TRBD2	medium-sized	TRBJ2-1